This T cell receptor (beta chain) is from a study of blood T cells in healthy people across ages. Study results and limitations: There was a strong correlation between TCR beta diversity and naive T cell percentage.

A second PCR of roughly 7 to 11 cycles used a sample-barcoded 5' primer and a J-beta primer mix. Each of the cDNA molecules was tagged by a template-switch adaptor with 12 random nucleotides. Every individual sample yielded 2.5 million or more paired-end reads (each containing CDR3). TCRdb passed the 5' RACE reads through MiXCR, listing each CDR3 protein once. The sample carries 600,000 to 800,000 distinct CDR3 sequences, approximately 21% recorded once. Russia was home to the donors, healthy Caucasian individuals aged about 6 to 90. The CDR3 length is 17 residues. J lost 6 bases, V lost 6 bases, and 11 bases had no gene match. This clonotype occurred a few times. Its antigen is still unknown.

What was sequenced was blood. V and J are TRBV12-3 or TRBV12-4 and TRBJ2-2, with TRBD2 matching over 12 bases. The receptor was isolated from a man in his 70s in good health. In DNA form, the CDR3 reads TGTGCCAGCAGCCTTGCGGGACTAGCGGGTTTCCCCGGGGAGCTGTTTTTT. It is translated as CASSLAGLAGFPGELFF.